This T cell receptor beta chain appears in the sequencing data of a study of cytomegalovirus exposure and HLA in healthy donors. In regard to this clone: Its cognate antigen is unknown.

Germline values: CDR1 SGHDT, CDR2 YYEEEE. The CDR3 spans 14 residues. J lost 7 bases, V lost 4 bases, and 4 bases had no gene match. Study observations and caveats: Earlier findings revealed that most TCR beta V segments proved productive either about 87% or about 30% of the time. In a later analysis, TCR beta V- and J-gene trimming showed a link to a missense DCLRE1C variant.

The study ran its PCR with 60 Vbeta and 13 Jbeta primers. Some clones are missing from TCRdb's copy, which holds only in-frame ones; the method was immunoSEQ multiplex PCR. The sample records 120,000 to 150,000 clones, around 75% being singletons. These donors, healthy bone marrow donors, were studied. The TCR sequence derives from a female donor in good health and CMV-seronegative. Sequencing used PBMCs. The chain uses TRBV5-6 and TRBJ1-5; TRBD1 agrees at 11 bases. The CDR3 sequence is CASSAGTGGQPQHF. CDR3 coding DNA: TGTGCCAGCAGCGCAGGGACAGGGGGACAGCCCCAGCATTTT.